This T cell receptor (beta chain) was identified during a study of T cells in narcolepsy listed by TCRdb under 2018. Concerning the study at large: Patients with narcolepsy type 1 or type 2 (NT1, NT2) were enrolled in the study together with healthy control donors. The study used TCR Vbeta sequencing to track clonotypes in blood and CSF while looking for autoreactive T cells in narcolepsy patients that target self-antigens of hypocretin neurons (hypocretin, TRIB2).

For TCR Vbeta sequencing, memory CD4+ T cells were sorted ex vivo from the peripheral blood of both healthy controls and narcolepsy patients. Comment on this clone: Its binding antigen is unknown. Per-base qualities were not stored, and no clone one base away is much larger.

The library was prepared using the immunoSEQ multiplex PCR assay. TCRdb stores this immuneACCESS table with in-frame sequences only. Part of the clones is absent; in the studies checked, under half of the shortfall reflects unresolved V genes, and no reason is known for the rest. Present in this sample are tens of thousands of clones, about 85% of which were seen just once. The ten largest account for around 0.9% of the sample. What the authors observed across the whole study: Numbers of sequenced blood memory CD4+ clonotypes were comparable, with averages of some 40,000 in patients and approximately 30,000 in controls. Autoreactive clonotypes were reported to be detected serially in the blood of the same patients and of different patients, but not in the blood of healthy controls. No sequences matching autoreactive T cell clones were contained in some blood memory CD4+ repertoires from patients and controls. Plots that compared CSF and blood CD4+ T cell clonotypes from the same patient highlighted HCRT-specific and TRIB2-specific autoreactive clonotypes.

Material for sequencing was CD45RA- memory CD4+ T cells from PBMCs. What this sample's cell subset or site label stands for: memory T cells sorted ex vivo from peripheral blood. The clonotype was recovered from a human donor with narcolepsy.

For the CDR3, the sequence is CASSLGSGRFTEAFF. The DNA reads as follows: TGTGCCAGCAGCTTAGGGTCTGGTCGATTCACTGAAGCTTTCTTT. The chain is encoded by TRBV7-9 joined to TRBJ1-1, with the D gene not confidently named. Taken from cysteine to phenylalanine, the CDR3 has 15 residues. The entry retains the CDR3 DNA only, 45 bases that are in frame from base 1. CDR1 SEHNR and CDR2 FQNEAQ were looked up in the germline V gene (reference sequence). V is clipped by 1 base and J by 4 bases, and the sequence between their germline boundaries is 13 bases long.